What follows are 21 T cell receptor beta chains derived from one specimen sequenced in a study of technical replicates of blood from a few donors. The protocol was immunoSEQ multiplex PCR, while the TCRdb copy is restricted to in-frame clones and leaves out a portion. This table holds around 79,000 clones, around 94% found once. The source material was T cells isolated from PBMCs. These receptors were collected from a human donor in good health.

This clone was observed a single time. V usage is TRBV2 and J usage is TRBJ2-7; the D is unclear. The V end lost 2 bases, the J end lost 3 bases, and 5 bases lay between the germline ends. Germline CDR1 and CDR2: SNHLY and FYNNEI. The CDR3 totals 12 residues. The chain's CDR3 is CASSEMYYEQYF. DNA of the CDR3: TGTGCCAGCAGTGAAATGTACTACGAGCAGTACTTC.

The V gene is TRBV10-1, the J gene TRBJ2-3; D possibly corresponds to TRBD2 (6 bases). The CDR3 covers 14 residues. Per the germline V gene, CDR1 is WNHNN and CDR2 is SYGVQD (reference sequence). Trimming shortened V by 2 bases and J by 0 bases, and 6 bases separated the two germline ends. The CDR3 region is CASSEGTSTDTQYF. The DNA of the CDR3 is TGCGCCAGCAGTGAGGGGACTAGCACAGATACGCAGTATTTT.

The chain joins TRBV7-8 to TRBJ2-5; D is unresolved. Trimming removed 6 bases at V and 6 bases at J, with 17 bases between. The germline CDR1 and CDR2 sequences are SGHVS and FQNEAQ. This CDR3 is built from 14 residues. The CDR3 nucleotides read TGTGCCAGCAGAAATACGGGTTATGTGAAGACCCAGTACTTC. Amino acid sequence: CASRNTGYVKTQYF.

The chain links TRBV10-1 to TRBJ2-7, with 10 bases identical to TRBD2. Germline assignment: CDR1 WNHNN and CDR2 SYGVQD (reference sequence). V gave up 4 bases and J gave up 5 bases; unmatched junction bases: 5. The CDR3 has 14 amino acids. The CDR3 sequence: CASSVAGGMDEQYF. The CDR3, as DNA: TGCGCCAGCAGTGTAGCGGGAGGCATGGACGAGCAGTACTTC.

The gene calls are TRBV7-8 and TRBJ2-2; D gene ambiguous. The CDR3 length is 13 residues. V lost 6 bases, J lost 4 bases, and 9 bases lay in between. CDR1 is SGHVS, CDR2 FQNEAQ, per germline. The CDR3 DNA sequence: TGTGCCAGCAGTGAGTTAGTCACCGGGGAGCTGTTTTTT. Its translation is CASSELVTGELFF.

CDR3 DNA sequence: TGTGCCAGCAGCCCACAGGGTGATACGCAGTATTTT. The encoded protein is CASSPQGDTQYF. The rearrangement joins TRBV7-9 to TRBJ2-3; tentatively, D is TRBD1 (6 bases). With 5 bases removed from V and 6 bases from J, the gap between germline ends came to 9 bases. The CDR3 extends over 12 amino acids. CDR1 and CDR2 from the germline V gene are SEHNR and FQNEAQ (reference sequence).

J is TRBJ2-2 and V is TRBV27, with 13 bases that match TRBD2. The CDR3 consists of 16 residues. The V segment lost 0 bases and the J segment 8 bases; nucleotides outside the gene matches: 3. Germline V CDR1 and CDR2: MNHEY, SMNVEV (reference sequence). For the CDR3, the DNA is TGTGCCAGCAGTTTATCCGGACTAGCGGGAGCAGGGGAGCTGTTTTTT. It codes for CASSLSGLAGAGELFF.

This chain uses TRBV6-1 with TRBJ2-5; 7 bases fit TRBD1. CDR3 length: 15 amino acids. Germline V gene data show CDR1 as MNHNS and CDR2 as SASEGT. Trimming took 3 bases from V and 5 from J; bases not matched to a gene: 9. CDR3 region: CASSDLQGPQETQYF. CDR3 nucleotides: TGTGCCAGCAGTGATTTACAGGGGCCTCAGGAGACCCAGTACTTC.

The gene calls are TRBV6-1 and TRBJ2-2; 7 nucleotides line up with TRBD2. V lost 4 bases, J lost 0 bases, and 5 bases stayed unmatched. This CDR3 comprises 16 residues. The germline V gene encodes CDR1 MNHNS and CDR2 SASEGT. This chain's CDR3 is CASSVLADANTGELFF. The DNA for the CDR3 is TGTGCCAGCAGTGTTCTAGCGGACGCGAACACCGGGGAGCTGTTTTTT.

The chain employs TRBV4-1 and TRBJ2-5; 9 nucleotides align to TRBD2. V lost 0 bases, J lost 1 base, and 6 bases stayed unmatched. The germline gives CDR1 MGHRA, CDR2 YSYEKL. The CDR3 runs 17 residues. CDR3 sequence reads: CASSQDRSGGLQETQYF. The CDR3 region has the DNA TGCGCCAGCAGCCAAGATAGGAGCGGGGGGCTCCAAGAGACCCAGTACTTC.

This chain joins TRBV5-1 and TRBJ2-5, with 8 bases lining up with TRBD2. CDR1 and CDR2 from the germline V gene are SGHRS and YFSETQ. This CDR3 has 16 residues. V dropped 0 bases and J dropped 2; count of bases not matched to a gene: 6. The CDR3 coding sequence is TGCGCCAGCAGCTTGGGCCCCCGGGGGGGACAAGAGACCCAGTACTTC. Translation gives CASSLGPRGGQETQYF.

The CDR3 is CAGGPGGLQETQYF. In DNA form, the CDR3 reads TGTGCCGGAGGCCCGGGGGGACTTCAAGAGACCCAGTACTTC. The rearrangement joins TRBV10-3 to TRBJ2-5; 7 nucleotides agree with TRBD2. CDR3 length: 14 amino acids. V gave up 11 bases and J gave up 2 bases; unmatched junction bases: 11. Per germline, CDR1 ENHRY and CDR2 SYGVKD.

A few counts support this clone. The chain combines TRBV19 with TRBJ1-1; tentatively, D is TRBD1 (5 bases). The germline V gene encodes CDR1 LNHDA and CDR2 SQIVND (reference sequence). This CDR3 is built from 16 residues. The V end was cut by 3 bases, the J end by 1 base, with 15 bases between. The chain's CDR3 is CASSIGQGYGNTEAFF. The CDR3 bases are TGTGCCAGTAGTATCGGCCAGGGTTACGGGAACACTGAAGCTTTCTTT.

The chain uses TRBV5-5 and TRBJ2-7, with TRBD1 matching over 8 bases. Germline CDR1 is SGHKS and CDR2 is YYEKEE (reference sequence). V gave up 0 bases and J gave up 3 bases; unmatched junction bases: 5. This CDR3 has 15 amino acids. For the CDR3, the DNA is TGTGCCAGCAGCTTGGGTGCAGGGGGCTTCTACGAGCAGTACTTC. Translating gives CASSLGAGGFYEQYF.

The rearrangement links TRBV29-1 to TRBJ2-2, with TRBD2 as a possible D gene (6 bases). Germline V gives CDR1 SQVTM, CDR2 ANQGSEA. This CDR3 region has 13 residues. The V gene lost 7 bases and the J gene lost 2 bases, with 11 bases spanning the gap. CDR3 sequence reads: CSARDSNTGELFF. DNA of the CDR3: TGCAGCGCTCGGGACTCCAACACCGGGGAGCTGTTTTTT.

This rearrangement joins TRBV7-9 to TRBJ2-7, with 8 bases lining up with TRBD2. With V trimmed by 7 bases and J by 0 bases, 11 bases remained unmatched. Germline CDR1 SEHNR, CDR2 FQNEAQ (reference sequence). This CDR3 contains 16 residues. The CDR3 loop reads CASIKLGGTSSYEQYF. The CDR3 DNA follows: TGTGCCAGCATAAAATTAGGCGGGACTAGCTCCTACGAGCAGTACTTC.

The chain combines TRBV7-9 with TRBJ1-4; tentatively, D is TRBD1 (5 bases). V lost 3 bases to trimming and J lost 3 bases, with 8 bases between them. The CDR3 length is 14 residues. Germline CDR1 is SEHNR and CDR2 is FQNEAQ (reference sequence). The CDR3 coding sequence is TGTGCCAGCAGCTTCCGGGGGGCTAATGAAAAACTGTTTTTT. Its protein is CASSFRGANEKLFF.

The CDR3 nucleotides are TGTGCCAGCAGCTTCCCAGCGGGGGGGCAAGAGACCCAGTACTTC. This sequence encodes CASSFPAGGQETQYF. This sequence joins TRBV5-4 and TRBJ2-5, with 10 bases that match TRBD2. The CDR3 spans 15 residues. V trimming: 2 bases; J trimming: 2 bases; junction bases outside the gene matches: 3. In germline, CDR1 is SGHNT, CDR2 YYREEE (reference sequence). The full variable domain, completed using reference TRBV5-4 and TRBJ2-5, is ETGVTQSPTHLIKTRGQQVTLRCSSQSGHNTVSWYQQALGQGPQFIFQYYREEENGRGNFPPRFSGLQFPNYSSELNVNALELDDSALYLCASSFPAGGQETQYFGPGTRLLVL.

CDR3 DNA: TGTGCCAGCTCAAGGACAGGTCCCTACGAGCAGTACTTC. It translates to CASSRTGPYEQYF. The V gene is TRBV18, the J gene TRBJ2-7, with 7 positions matching TRBD1. The trim removed 5 bases at V and 2 bases at J, leaving 3 bases unmatched. CDR1 KGHSH and CDR2 LQKENI come from the germline V gene. The CDR3 consists of 13 residues.

The J gene is TRBJ1-4, the V gene TRBV29-1; TRBD1 might be the D (5 bases). This CDR3 comprises 16 residues. The V gene lost 1 base and the J gene lost 2 bases, with 14 bases spanning the gap. The germline V gene has CDR1 SQVTM and CDR2 ANQGSEA. In nucleotides, the CDR3 is TGCAGCGTTGAAGCTCTGGAAGGGGCGACTAATGAAAAACTGTTTTTT. Translating gives CSVEALEGATNEKLFF.

The J gene is TRBJ2-1, the V gene TRBV2; 10 bases agree with TRBD1. There are 13 residues in the CDR3. Germline lookup yields CDR1 SNHLY and CDR2 FYNNEI. V gave up 8 bases and J gave up 5 bases; unmatched junction bases: 3. DNA of the CDR3: TGTGCCAGCCGGGGGACAGGGGACAATGAGCAGTTCTTC. Translation gives CASRGTGDNEQFF.